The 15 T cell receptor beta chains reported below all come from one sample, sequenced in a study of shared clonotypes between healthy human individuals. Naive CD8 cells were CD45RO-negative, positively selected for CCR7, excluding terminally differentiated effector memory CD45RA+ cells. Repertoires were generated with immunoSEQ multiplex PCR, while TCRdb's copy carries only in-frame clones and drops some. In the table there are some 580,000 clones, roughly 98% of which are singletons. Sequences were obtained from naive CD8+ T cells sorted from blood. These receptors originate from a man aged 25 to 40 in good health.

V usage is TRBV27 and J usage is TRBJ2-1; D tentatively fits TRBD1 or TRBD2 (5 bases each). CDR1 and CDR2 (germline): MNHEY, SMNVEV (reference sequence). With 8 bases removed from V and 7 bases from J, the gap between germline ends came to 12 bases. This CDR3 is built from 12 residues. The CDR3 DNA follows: TGTGCCAGCGGATGGGGGATGAATGAGCAGTTCTTC. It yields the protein CASGWGMNEQFF.

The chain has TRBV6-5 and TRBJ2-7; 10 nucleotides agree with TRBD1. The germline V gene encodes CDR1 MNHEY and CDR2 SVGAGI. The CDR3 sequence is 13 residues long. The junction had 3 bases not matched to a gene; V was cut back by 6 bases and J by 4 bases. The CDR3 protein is CASRTGGLYEQYF. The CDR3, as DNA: TGTGCCAGCAGGACAGGGGGCCTTTACGAGCAGTACTTC.

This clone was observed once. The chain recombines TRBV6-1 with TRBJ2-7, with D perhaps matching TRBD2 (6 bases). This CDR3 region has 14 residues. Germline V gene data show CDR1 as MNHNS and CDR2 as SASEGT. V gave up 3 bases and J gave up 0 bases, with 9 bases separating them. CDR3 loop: CASSDAGSSYEQYF. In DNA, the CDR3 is TGTGCCAGCAGTGATGCGGGGAGCTCCTACGAGCAGTACTTC.

The CDR3 is CASSPPFGFGGELFF. For the CDR3, the DNA is TGTGCCAGCAGCCCACCTTTTGGGTTTGGCGGGGAGCTGTTTTTT. The V and J genes are TRBV7-9 and TRBJ2-2; D ambiguous. The V gene's germline CDR1 is SEHNR and CDR2 FQNEAQ (reference sequence). The V end was cut by 5 bases, the J end by 7 bases, with 17 bases between. CDR3 length: 15 amino acids. Together with reference TRBV7-9 and TRBJ2-2, the CDR3 gives the full variable domain: DTGVSQNPRHKITKRGQNVTFRCDPISEHNRLYWYRQTLGQGPEFLTYFQNEAQLEKSRLLSDRFSAERPKGSFSTLEIQRTEQGDSAMYLCASSPPFGFGGELFFGEGSRLTVL.

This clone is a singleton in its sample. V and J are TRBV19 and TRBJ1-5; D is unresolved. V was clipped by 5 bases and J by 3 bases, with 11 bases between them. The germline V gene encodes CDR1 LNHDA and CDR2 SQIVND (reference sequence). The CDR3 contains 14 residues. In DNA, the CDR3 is TGTGCCAGTAGTGGTGGATCGCTCAATCAGCCCCAGCATTTT. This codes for CASSGGSLNQPQHF.

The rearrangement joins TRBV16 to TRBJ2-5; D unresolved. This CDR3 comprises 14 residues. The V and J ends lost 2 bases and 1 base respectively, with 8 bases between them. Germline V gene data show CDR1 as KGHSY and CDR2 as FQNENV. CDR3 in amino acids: CASSQGVTQETQYF. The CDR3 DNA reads TGTGCCAGCAGCCAAGGCGTAACCCAAGAGACCCAGTACTTC. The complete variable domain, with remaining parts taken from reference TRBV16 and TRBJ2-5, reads GEEVAQTPKHLVRGEGQKAKLYCAPIKGHSYVFWYQQVLKNEFKFLISFQNENVFDETGMPKERFSAKCLPNSPCSLEIQATKLEDSAVYFCASSQGVTQETQYFGPGTRLLVL.

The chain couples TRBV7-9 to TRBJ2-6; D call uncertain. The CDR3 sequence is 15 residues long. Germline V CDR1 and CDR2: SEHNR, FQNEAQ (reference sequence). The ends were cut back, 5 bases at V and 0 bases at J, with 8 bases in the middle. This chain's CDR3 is CASSNNPSGANVLTF. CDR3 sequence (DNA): TGTGCCAGCAGCAATAATCCCTCTGGGGCCAACGTCCTGACTTTC.

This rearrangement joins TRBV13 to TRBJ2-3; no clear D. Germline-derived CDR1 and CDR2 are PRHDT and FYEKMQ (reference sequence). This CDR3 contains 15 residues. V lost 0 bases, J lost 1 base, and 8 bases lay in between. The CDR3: CASSLGPGRTDTQYF. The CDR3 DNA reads TGTGCCAGCAGCTTAGGTCCGGGTCGCACAGATACGCAGTATTTT.

CDR3 loop: CASSLVLQGGYTF. The CDR3 bases are TGTGCCAGCAGCTTGGTCCTCCAGGGTGGCTACACCTTC. V gene TRBV5-5 combines with J gene TRBJ1-2, with D perhaps matching TRBD1 (5 bases). Germline V gene data show CDR1 as SGHKS and CDR2 as YYEKEE (reference sequence). The V gene lost 0 bases and the J gene lost 7 bases, with 10 bases spanning the gap. The CDR3 totals 13 residues.

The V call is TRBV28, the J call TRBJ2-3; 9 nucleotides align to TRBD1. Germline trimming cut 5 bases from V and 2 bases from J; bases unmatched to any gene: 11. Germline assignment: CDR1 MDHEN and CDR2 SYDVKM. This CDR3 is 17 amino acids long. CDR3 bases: TGTGCCAGCAGTCCGAGACGGACAGGGGAGGACACAGATACGCAGTATTTT. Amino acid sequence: CASSPRRTGEDTDTQYF.

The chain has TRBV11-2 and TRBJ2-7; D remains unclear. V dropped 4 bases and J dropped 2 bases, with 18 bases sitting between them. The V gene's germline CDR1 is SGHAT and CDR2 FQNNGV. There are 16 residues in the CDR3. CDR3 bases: TGTGCCAGCAGCTCGTGGACCTCCCAGGTAGCCTACGAGCAGTACTTC. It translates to CASSSWTSQVAYEQYF.

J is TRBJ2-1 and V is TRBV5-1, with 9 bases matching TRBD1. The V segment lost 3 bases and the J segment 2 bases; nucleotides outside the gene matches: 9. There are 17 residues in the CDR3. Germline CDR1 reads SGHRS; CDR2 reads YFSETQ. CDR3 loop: CASSWGQGTGPYNEQFF. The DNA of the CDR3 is TGCGCCAGCAGCTGGGGACAGGGAACGGGTCCCTACAATGAGCAGTTCTTC.

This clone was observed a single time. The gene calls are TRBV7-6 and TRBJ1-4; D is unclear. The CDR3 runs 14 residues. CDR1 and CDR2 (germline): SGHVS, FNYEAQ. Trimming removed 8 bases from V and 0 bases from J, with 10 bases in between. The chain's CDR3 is CASCSEPTNEKLFF. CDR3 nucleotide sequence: TGTGCCAGCTGCTCAGAACCAACTAATGAAAAACTGTTTTTT.

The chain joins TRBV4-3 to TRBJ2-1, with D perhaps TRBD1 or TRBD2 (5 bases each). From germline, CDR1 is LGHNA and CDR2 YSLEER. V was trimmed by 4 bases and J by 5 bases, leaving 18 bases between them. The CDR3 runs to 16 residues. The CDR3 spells CASSRMWSWGNNEQFF. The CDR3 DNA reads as TGCGCCAGCAGCCGAATGTGGTCTTGGGGGAACAATGAGCAGTTCTTC.

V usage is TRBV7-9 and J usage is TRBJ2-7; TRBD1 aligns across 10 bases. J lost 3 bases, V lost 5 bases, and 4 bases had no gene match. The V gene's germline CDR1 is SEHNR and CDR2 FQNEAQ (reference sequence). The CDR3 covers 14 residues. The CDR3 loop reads CASSPGQGDYEQYF. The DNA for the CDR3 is TGTGCCAGCAGCCCTGGACAGGGGGACTACGAGCAGTACTTC. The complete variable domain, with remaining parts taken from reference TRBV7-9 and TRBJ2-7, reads DTGVSQNPRHKITKRGQNVTFRCDPISEHNRLYWYRQTLGQGPEFLTYFQNEAQLEKSRLLSDRFSAERPKGSFSTLEIQRTEQGDSAMYLCASSPGQGDYEQYFGPGTRLTVT.